This T cell receptor beta chain stems from a study of OX40 agonist ivuxolimab in advanced cancers. The table came from immunoSEQ multiplex PCR; TCRdb's copy has only in-frame clones and leaves some out. The data contain more than 100,000 clones, 93% of them singletons. Germline V gene data show CDR1 as SGHVS and CDR2 as FNYEAQ. CDR3 size: 13 residues. With 5 bases clipped from V and 7 bases from J, the junction kept 2 bases outside the gene matches. Sequencing was performed on CD4+ or CD8+ T cells sorted from blood, taken in a trial of the OX40 agonist ivuxolimab. The rearrangement uses TRBV7-6 and TRBJ1-3; TRBD1 matches at 10 bases. The receptor's source is an adult with an advanced solid tumor such as melanoma, head and neck, liver or kidney cancer. The CDR3 nucleotides are TGTGCCAGCAGCGAGGGACAGGGGAACACCATATATTTT. This gives the protein CASSEGQGNTIYF.